This T cell receptor beta chain was obtained from a study of T cell responses to AZD1222 COVID-19 vaccine. Study-level background: Second-dose intervals near 4 or 12 weeks were combined. General study findings and limits: The study reported that nearly half of spike-specific TCRs target unmutated variant regions. Repertoire collection took place solely once the T cell response had peaked. Among the donors, most were white British and more were female, and clonal diversity was possibly underestimated.

CDR3 length: 14 residues. The germline V and J ends were trimmed by 5 bases and 5 bases, with 15 bases remaining between them. Looked up from germline, CDR1 is SGHVS and CDR2 is FQNEAQ. Produced via immunoSEQ multiplex PCR; TCRdb's table is partial and in-frame only. The data contain 100,000 to 150,000 clones, approximately 94% of them seen just once; the ten biggest clones take up approximately 6.3%. This clone was detected once. Antigen: not known. This clonotype originated in an adult in good health. Sequences were derived from peripheral blood, sampled on day 0 of AZD1222 vaccination. The chain joins TRBV7-8 to TRBJ1-2, with a tentative D call TRBD1 (6 bases). The CDR3 spells CASSPARDTYGYTF. For the CDR3, the DNA is TGTGCCAGCAGCCCCGCCCGGGACACTTATGGCTACACCTTC.